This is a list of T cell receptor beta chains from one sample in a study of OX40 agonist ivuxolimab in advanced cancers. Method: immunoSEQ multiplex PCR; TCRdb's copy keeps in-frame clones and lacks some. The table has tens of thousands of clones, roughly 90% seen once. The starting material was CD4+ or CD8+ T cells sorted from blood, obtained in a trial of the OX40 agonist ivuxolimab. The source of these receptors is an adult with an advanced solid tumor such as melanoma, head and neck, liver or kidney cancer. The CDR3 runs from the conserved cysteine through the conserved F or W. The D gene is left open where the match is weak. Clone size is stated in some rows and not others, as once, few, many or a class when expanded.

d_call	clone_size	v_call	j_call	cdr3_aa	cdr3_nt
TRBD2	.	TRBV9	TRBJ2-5	CASSSIGLGQETQYF	TGTGCCAGCAGCTCCATCGGACTAGGGCAAGAGACCCAGTACTTC
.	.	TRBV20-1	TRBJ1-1	CSARDAPGAFF	TGCAGTGCTAGAGATGCCCCCGGAGCTTTCTTT
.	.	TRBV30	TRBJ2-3	CAWSPASWTDTQYF	TGTGCCTGGAGTCCAGCGTCCTGGACAGATACGCAGTATTTT
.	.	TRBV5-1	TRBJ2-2	CASSLGLVGNTGELFF	TGCGCCAGCAGCTTGGGACTAGTGGGGAACACCGGGGAGCTGTTTTTT
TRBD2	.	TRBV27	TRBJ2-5	CASKAGVLRKTQYF	TGTGCCAGCAAAGCGGGAGTTTTGAGAAAGACCCAGTACTTC
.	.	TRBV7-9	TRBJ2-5	CASSLAGTSQETQYF	TGTGCCAGCAGCTTAGCGGGCACGAGCCAAGAGACCCAGTACTTC
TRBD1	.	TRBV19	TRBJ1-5	CASSLQGMNNQPQHF	TGTGCCAGTAGTTTACAGGGGATGAACAATCAGCCCCAGCATTTT
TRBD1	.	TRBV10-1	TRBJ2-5	CASRTGGDQETQYF	TGCGCCAGCAGGACAGGGGGCGACCAAGAGACCCAGTACTTC
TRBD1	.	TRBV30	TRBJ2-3	CAWSDQGAGTQYF	TGTGCCTGGAGCGATCAGGGGGCCGGTACGCAGTATTTT
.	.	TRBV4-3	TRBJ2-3	CASSQVEGSTDTQYF	TGCGCCAGCAGCCAAGTGGAGGGAAGCACAGATACGCAGTATTTT
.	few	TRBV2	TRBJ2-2	CASSEFLVSGTEYTGELFF	TGTGCCAGCAGTGAATTCCTCGTGAGCGGGACAGAATACACCGGGGAGCTGTTTTTT
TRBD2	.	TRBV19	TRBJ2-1	CASRIAGGHNEQFF	TGTGCCAGTAGAATAGCGGGAGGGCACAATGAGCAGTTCTTC
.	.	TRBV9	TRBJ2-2	CASRRDTHTGELFF	TGTGCCAGCAGGAGGGACACCCACACCGGGGAGCTGTTTTTT
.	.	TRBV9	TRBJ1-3	CASSVAGNTIYF	TGTGCCAGCAGCGTAGCTGGAAACACCATATATTTT
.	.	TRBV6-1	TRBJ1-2	CASSGQGAGVLYGYTF	TGTGCCAGCAGTGGCCAAGGGGCAGGGGTACTCTATGGCTACACCTTC
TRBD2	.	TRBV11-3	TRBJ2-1	CASSLGTSRYNEQFF	TGTGCCAGCAGCTTGGGGACTAGCCGCTACAATGAGCAGTTCTTC
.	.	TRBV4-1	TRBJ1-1	CASSQSLFSGTEAFF	TGCGCCAGCAGCCAAAGTCTATTTAGCGGCACTGAAGCTTTCTTT
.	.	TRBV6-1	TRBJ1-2	CASSEFTVNYGYTF	TGTGCCAGCAGTGAATTCACGGTTAACTATGGCTACACCTTC
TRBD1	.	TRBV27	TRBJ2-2	CASSLGQGPHTGELFF	TGTGCCAGCAGTTTAGGACAGGGGCCACACACCGGGGAGCTGTTTTTT
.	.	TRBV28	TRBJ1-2	CASSLSGIYGYTF	TGTGCCAGCAGTTTGTCCGGGATCTATGGCTACACCTTC
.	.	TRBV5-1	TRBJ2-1	CASSLGAFNNEQFF	TGCGCCAGCAGCTTGGGGGCCTTTAACAATGAGCAGTTCTTC
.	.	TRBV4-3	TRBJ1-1	CASSIQGNTEAFF	TGCGCCAGCAGCATTCAGGGGAACACTGAAGCTTTCTTT
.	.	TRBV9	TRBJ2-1	CASSVLSSSYNEQFF	TGTGCCAGCAGCGTACTGTCAAGCTCCTACAATGAGCAGTTCTTC
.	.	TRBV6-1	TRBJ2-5	CASSEAGGSTQYF	TGTGCCAGCAGTGAAGCGGGCGGATCGACCCAGTACTTC
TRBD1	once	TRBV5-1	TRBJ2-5	CASSLGQGAPRETQYF	TGCGCCAGCAGCTTGGGGCAGGGGGCGCCCCGAGAGACCCAGTACTTC
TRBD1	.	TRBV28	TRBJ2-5	CASSPGGRETQYF	TGTGCCAGCAGCCCAGGGGGCCGAGAGACCCAGTACTTC
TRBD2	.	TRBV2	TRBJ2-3	CASSDIGAGGDTQYF	TGTGCCAGCAGTGACATTGGGGCGGGAGGAGATACGCAGTATTTT
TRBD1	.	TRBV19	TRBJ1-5	CASSIVEGQGSNQPQHF	TGTGCCAGTAGTATAGTCGAGGGACAGGGGTCAAATCAGCCCCAGCATTTT